This T cell receptor beta chain is drawn from a study of blood T cell repertoires in COVID-19. The wider study: Donors of Cohort 3 who recovered were those that had two negative PCRs, clearance, or symptom resolution.

The CDR3 sequence is 17 residues long. CDR1 is LNHDA and CDR2 is SQIVND in the germline V gene (reference sequence). V trimming: 6 bases; J trimming: 4 bases; junction bases outside the gene matches: 13. Individuals drawn from about two dozen US areas were roughly 18 to 95 years old. Participants' reported clinical history set cohort assignment. Source study methods: Reference gene primers were amplified, and this amplification served to estimate nucleated cell counts. TCRdb keeps only in-frame clones here, not all; method: immunoSEQ multiplex PCR. V and J calls and clone size are those listed in that table; D and trimming were worked out from the DNA. The top ten clones hold approximately 2.8% of a sample with about 230,000 clones, 70% to 90% of them seen once.

Sequencing used PBMCs or T cells enriched from blood (not recorded which). This clonotype was obtained from a woman between 45 and 65 years old in a cohort exposed to, infected with or recovered from COVID-19 (not recorded which). The gene calls are TRBV19 and TRBJ2-1; TRBD2 agrees at 9 bases. The CDR3 loop is CASSPMGGGAVYNEQFF. CDR3 DNA sequence: TGTGCCAGTAGCCCGATGGGCGGGGGGGCCGTTTACAATGAGCAGTTCTTC.